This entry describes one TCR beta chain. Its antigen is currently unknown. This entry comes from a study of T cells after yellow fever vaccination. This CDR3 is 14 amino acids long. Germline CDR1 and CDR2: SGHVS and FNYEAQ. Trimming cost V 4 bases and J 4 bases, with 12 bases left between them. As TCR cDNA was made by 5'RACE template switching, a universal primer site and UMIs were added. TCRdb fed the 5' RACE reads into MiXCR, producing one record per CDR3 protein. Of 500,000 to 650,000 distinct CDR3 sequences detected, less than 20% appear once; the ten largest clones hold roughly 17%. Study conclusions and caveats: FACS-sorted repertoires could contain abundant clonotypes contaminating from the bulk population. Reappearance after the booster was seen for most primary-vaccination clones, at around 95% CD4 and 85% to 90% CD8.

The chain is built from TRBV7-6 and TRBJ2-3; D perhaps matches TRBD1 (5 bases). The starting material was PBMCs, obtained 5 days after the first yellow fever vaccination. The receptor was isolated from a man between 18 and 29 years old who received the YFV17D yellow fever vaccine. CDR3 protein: CASSSRQSADTQYF. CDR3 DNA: TGTGCCAGCAGCTCGCGACAGTCCGCAGATACGCAGTATTTT.